Listed below are T cell receptor beta chains from one sample, sequenced in a study of cytomegalovirus exposure and HLA in healthy donors. Measured with immunoSEQ multiplex PCR; TCRdb has only the in-frame clones, and not every one. Here the sample spans approximately 82,000 clones, 10% being singletons. The sequencing input was PBMCs. The receptors stem from a man in his sixties in good health and CMV-seropositive. Both conserved end residues are part of each CDR3.

j_gene,v_gene,CDR3aa
TRBJ1-3,TRBV7-2,CASSSYRVRGNTIYF
TRBJ1-2,TRBV6-6,CASRPGEGNGYTF
TRBJ1-1,TRBV7-9,CASSSTTGRRTEAFF
TRBJ2-7,TRBV18,CASSSGGLAGGYSYEQYF
TRBJ2-7,TRBV11-3,CASSLGQNYEQYF
TRBJ2-1,TRBV18,CASSLTRTGRDNEQFF
TRBJ2-7,TRBV28,CASRETSGRIGDEQYF
TRBJ2-1,TRBV25-1,CASSEFFPSGRMGNEQFF
TRBJ2-1,TRBV5-1,CASSLEGTTHEQFF
TRBJ1-2,TRBV10-1,CASSCGQGRQPYGYTF
TRBJ1-1,TRBV6-1,CASLLKLNTEAFF
TRBJ1-2,TRBV10-2,CASSESAGIAYGYTF
TRBJ2-7,TRBV6-5,CASSAGQKGSYEQYF
TRBJ1-5,TRBV6-5,CASSRDRNQPQHF
TRBJ2-1,TRBV6-5,CATARGTTEQFF
TRBJ1-1,TRBV9,CASSVGFRLSVGEAFF
TRBJ2-1,TRBV7-2,CASSPGGPWGDEQFF
TRBJ2-1,TRBV6-6,CASNKGVDLSYNEQFF
TRBJ2-5,TRBV18,CASSPRGGETQYF
TRBJ2-7,TRBV7-2,CASSLADRAGEQYF
TRBJ2-5,TRBV7-8,CASSLYESGETQYF
TRBJ1-5,TRBV30,CAWGQGHNQPQHF
TRBJ2-3,TRBV6-6,CASSYSTGKSTDTQYF
TRBJ2-1,TRBV9,CASSATPYAGSSYNEQFF
TRBJ1-1,TRBV5-1,CASSSGGGNTEAFF
TRBJ2-3,TRBV30,CAWSLGQYQTDTQYF
TRBJ2-6,TRBV15,CATSRGLSSGANVLTF
TRBJ2-7,TRBV27,CASKIRDRGPEQYF
TRBJ2-7,TRBV5-8,CASSARDRGYEQYF
TRBJ2-2,TRBV6-6,CASSPGQGNTGELFF
TRBJ2-2,TRBV6-6,CASRGTGGGTGELFF
TRBJ1-1,TRBV6-5,CASSPLDRAPEAFF
TRBJ2-7,TRBV2,CASSDLGGIYEQYF
TRBJ2-3,TRBV7-2,CASSDRDRGTDTQYF
TRBJ2-1,TRBV9,CASTLAGSNEQFF
TRBJ1-5,TRBV15,CATTPRRTGTTNQPQHF
TRBJ1-4,TRBV6-5,CASSHRGEKLFF
TRBJ1-2,TRBV29-1,CSVEATGSVYGYTF
TRBJ1-1,TRBV7-9,CASSPPGGSGYTEAFF
TRBJ2-3,TRBV2,CASSERGASGRAGTDTQYF
TRBJ1-4,TRBV7-9,CASSLAGGYEKLFF
TRBJ1-3,TRBV30,CASTDRGHENTIYF
TRBJ2-1,TRBV29-1,CSAVGREASMQFF
TRBJ2-1,TRBV27,CASTPLGAYNEQFF
TRBJ1-1,TRBV4-2,CASSQDRGNTEAFF
TRBJ2-7,TRBV5-1,CASSSQGGDYEQYF
TRBJ2-1,TRBV30,CAWSDPGLAGLNEQFF
TRBJ2-1,TRBV9,CASSVGILAGGLNEQFF
TRBJ1-6,TRBV6-1,CASTFEGQGNSPLHF
TRBJ2-5,TRBV5-4,CASTLGLAGRQETQYF